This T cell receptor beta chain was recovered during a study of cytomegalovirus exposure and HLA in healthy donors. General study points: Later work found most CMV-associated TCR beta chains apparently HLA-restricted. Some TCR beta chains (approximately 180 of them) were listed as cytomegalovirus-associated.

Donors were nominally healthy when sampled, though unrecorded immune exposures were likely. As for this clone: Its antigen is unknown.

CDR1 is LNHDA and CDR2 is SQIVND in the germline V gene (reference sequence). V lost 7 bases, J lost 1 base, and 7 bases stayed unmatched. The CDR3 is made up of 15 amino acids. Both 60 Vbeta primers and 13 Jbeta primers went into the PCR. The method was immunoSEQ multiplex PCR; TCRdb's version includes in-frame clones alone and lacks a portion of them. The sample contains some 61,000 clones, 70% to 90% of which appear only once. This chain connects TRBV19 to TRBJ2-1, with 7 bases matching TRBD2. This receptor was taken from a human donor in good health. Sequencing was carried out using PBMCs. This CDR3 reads CASTPTSLSYNEQFF. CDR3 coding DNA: TGTGCCAGTACCCCGACTAGCTTATCCTACAATGAGCAGTTCTTC.